This T cell receptor (beta chain) emerged from a study of blood T cell repertoires in COVID-19. Study at large: Donors in the United States, Italy and Spain gave samples during acute or convalescent COVID-19. T cells, B-cell-depleted T cells, or PBMCs provided the cDNA or gDNA that served as material.

Original data processing: Scientists estimated how many nucleated cells there were by amplifying reference gene primers. TCRdb keeps only in-frame clones here, not all; method: immunoSEQ multiplex PCR. V and J calls and clone size come straight from that table; D and trimming were deduced from the DNA. Of about 100,000 clones in the sample, over 80% were seen once. The germline V gene has CDR1 SEHNR and CDR2 FQNEAQ (reference sequence). CDR3 length: 15 amino acids. J was trimmed by 4 bases and V by 0 bases; bases with no gene match: 2. V gene TRBV7-9 combines with J gene TRBJ1-2, with 10 bases fitting TRBD1. The source material was peripheral blood. This clonotype was obtained from a man over 45 with active or convalescent COVID-19. The DNA of the CDR3 is TGTGCCAGCAGCTTAGCGGACAGGGGGGGCTATGGCTACACCTTC. This sequence encodes CASSLADRGGYGYTF.